At least ten counts were recorded for the clone carrying this T cell receptor (beta chain). Antigen unknown. The sample belongs to a study of response to subunit inactivated influenza vaccine. Via MiXCR, TCRdb re-called the RT-PCR reads, giving one row per CDR3 protein. The sample contains fewer than 700,000 distinct CDR3 sequences, 13% of which appear only once. Study-wide findings and caveats: New T cells are recruited in small numbers by each seasonal influenza vaccination, according to the authors' suggestion.

V shed 3 bases and J 1 base; nucleotides not matched to a gene: 9. This CDR3 comprises 17 residues. The receptor was derived from a man in his forties or fifties who received an inactivated influenza vaccine. Sequencing used PBMCs from blood, obtained roughly 47 days after vaccination. The rearrangement joins TRBV12-3 or TRBV12-4 to TRBJ2-4, with TRBD1 identical over 7 bases. CDR3 nucleotides: TGTGCCAGCAGTTTCCGGGCGACAGGGTTGGCCAAAAACATTCAGTACTTC. It translates to CASSFRATGLAKNIQYF.